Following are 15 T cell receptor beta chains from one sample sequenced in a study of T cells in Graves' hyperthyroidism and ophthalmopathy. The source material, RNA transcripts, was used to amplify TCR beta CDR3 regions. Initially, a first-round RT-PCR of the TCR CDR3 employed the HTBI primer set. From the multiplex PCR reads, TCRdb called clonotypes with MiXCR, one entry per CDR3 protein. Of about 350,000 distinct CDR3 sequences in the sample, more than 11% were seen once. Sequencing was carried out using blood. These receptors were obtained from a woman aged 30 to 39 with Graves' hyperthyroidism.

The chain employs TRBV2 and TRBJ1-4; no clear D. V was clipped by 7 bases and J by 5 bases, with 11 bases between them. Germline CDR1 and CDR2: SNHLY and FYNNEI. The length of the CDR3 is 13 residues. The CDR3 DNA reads TGTGCCAGCAAATACAGAGTGAATGAAAAACTGTTTTTT. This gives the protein CASKYRVNEKLFF.

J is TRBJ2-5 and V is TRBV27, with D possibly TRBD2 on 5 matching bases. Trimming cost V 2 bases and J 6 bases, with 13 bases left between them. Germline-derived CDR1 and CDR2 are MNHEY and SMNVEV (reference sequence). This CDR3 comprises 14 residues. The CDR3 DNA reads TGTGCCAGCAGTTTAGGTAGAGGGTTCAAGACCCAGTACTTC. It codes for CASSLGRGFKTQYF.

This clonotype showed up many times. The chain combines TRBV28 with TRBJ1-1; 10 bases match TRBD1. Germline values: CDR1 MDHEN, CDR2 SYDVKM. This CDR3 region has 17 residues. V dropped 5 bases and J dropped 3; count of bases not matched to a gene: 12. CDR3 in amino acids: CASSPGTGALPHTEAFF. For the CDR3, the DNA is TGTGCCAGCAGTCCCGGGACAGGGGCGCTACCCCACACTGAAGCTTTCTTT.

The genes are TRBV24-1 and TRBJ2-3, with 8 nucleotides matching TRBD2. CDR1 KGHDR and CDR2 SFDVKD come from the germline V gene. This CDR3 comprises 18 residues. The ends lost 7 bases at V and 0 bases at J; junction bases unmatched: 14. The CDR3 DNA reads TGTGCCACCAGCAGCATGTACGAGGGCGGGGGGAGCACAGATACGCAGTATTTT. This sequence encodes CATSSMYEGGGSTDTQYF.

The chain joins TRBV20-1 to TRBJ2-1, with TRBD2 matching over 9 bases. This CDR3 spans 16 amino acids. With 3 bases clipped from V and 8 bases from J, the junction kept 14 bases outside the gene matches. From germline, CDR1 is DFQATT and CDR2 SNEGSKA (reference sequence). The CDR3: CSASGVGRREGDEQFF. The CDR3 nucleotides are TGCAGTGCTAGTGGCGTAGGCCGGCGGGAGGGGGATGAGCAGTTCTTC.

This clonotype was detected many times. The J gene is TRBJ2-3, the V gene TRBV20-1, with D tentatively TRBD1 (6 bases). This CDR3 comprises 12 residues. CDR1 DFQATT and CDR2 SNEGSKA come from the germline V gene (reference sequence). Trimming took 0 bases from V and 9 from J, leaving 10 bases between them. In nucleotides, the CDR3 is TGCAGTGCTAGAGATCAGGGGACAACGCAGTATTTT. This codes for CSARDQGTTQYF.

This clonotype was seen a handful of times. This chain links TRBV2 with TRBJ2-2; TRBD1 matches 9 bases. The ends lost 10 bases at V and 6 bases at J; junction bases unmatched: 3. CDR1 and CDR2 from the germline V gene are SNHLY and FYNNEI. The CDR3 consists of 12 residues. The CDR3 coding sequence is TGTGCCAAACAGGGGGCGGCCGGGGAGCTGTTTTTT. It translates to CAKQGAAGELFF.

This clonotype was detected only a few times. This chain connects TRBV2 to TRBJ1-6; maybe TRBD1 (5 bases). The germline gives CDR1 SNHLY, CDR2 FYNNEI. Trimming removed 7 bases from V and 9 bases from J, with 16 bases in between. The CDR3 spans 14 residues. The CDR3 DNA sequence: TGTGCCAGCACTGGGGGACTGGTTCGTTCACCCCTCCACTTT. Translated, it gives CASTGGLVRSPLHF.

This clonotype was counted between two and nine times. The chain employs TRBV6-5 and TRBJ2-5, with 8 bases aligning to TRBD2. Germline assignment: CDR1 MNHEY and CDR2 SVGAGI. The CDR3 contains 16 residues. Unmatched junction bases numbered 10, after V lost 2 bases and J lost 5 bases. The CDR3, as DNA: TGTGCCAGCAGTTACCTGGAGCGGGAGAGGTGGGAGACCCAGTACTTC. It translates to CASSYLERERWETQYF.

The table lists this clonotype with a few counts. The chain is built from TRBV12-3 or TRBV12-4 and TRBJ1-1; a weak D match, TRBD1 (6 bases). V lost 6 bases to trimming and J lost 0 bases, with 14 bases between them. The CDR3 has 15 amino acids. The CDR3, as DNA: TGTGCCAGCAGAGAAGGGGGGGCGTTGAACACTGAAGCTTTCTTT. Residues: CASREGGALNTEAFF.

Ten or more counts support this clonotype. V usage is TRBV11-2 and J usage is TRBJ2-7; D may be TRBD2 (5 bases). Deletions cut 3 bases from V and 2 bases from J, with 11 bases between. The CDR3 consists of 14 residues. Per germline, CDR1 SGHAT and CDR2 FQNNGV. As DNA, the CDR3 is TGTGCCAGCAGCTTTGTATCCGGGGCCTACGAGCAGTACTTC. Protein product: CASSFVSGAYEQYF.

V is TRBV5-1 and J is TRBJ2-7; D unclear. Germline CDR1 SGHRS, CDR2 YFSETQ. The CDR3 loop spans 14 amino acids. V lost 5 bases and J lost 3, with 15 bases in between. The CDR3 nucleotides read TGCGCCAGCAGGCCTGACTGGGCCAACTACGAGCAGTACTTC. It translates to CASRPDWANYEQYF.

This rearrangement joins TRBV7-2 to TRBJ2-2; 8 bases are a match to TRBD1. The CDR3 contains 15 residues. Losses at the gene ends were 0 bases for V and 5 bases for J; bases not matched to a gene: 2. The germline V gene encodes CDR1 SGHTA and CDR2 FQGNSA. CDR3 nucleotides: TGTGCCAGCAGCTTAGCGTGGACAGGGACCGGGGAGCTGTTTTTT. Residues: CASSLAWTGTGELFF.

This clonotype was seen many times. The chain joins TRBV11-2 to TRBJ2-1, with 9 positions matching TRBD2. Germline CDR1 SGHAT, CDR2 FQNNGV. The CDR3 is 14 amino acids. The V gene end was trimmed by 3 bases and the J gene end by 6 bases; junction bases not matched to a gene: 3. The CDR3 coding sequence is TGTGCCAGCAGCTTTAGCGGGAGTATCAATGAGCAGTTCTTC. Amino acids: CASSFSGSINEQFF.

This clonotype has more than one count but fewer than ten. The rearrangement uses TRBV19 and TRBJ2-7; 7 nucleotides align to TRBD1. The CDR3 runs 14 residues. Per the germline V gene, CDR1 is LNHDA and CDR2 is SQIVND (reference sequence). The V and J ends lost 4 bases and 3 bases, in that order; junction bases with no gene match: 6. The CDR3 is CASSTWDRSYEQYF. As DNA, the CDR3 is TGTGCCAGTAGTACATGGGACAGAAGCTACGAGCAGTACTTC.